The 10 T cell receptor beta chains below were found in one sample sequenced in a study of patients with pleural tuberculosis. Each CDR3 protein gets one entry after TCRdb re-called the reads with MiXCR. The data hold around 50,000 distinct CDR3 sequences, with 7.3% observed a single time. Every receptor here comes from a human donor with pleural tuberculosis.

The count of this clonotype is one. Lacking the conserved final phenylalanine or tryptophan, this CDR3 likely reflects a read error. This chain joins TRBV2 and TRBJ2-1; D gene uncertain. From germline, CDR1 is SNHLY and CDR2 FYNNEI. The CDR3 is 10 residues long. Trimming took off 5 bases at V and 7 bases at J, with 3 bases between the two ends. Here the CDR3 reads CASSLNEQFS. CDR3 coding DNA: TGTGCCAGCAGTTTAAATGAGCAGTTCTCC.

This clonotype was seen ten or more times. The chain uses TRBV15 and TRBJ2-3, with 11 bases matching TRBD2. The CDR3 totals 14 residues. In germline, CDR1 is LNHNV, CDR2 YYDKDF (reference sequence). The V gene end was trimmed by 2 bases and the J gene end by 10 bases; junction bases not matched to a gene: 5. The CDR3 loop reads CATSRLAGGSPQYF. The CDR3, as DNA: TGTGCCACCAGCAGACTAGCGGGAGGATCACCGCAGTATTTT. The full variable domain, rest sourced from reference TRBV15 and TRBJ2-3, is DAMVIQNPRYQVTQFGKPVTLSCSQTLNHNVMYWYQQKSSQAPKLLFHYYDKDFNNEADTPDNFQSRRPNTSFCFLDIRSPGLGDTAMYLCATSRLAGGSPQYFGPGTRLTVL.

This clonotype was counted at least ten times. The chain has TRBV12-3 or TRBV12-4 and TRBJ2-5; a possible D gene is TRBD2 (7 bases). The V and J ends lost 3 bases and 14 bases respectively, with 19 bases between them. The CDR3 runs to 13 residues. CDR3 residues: CASSFFGGRGVYF. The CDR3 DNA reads TGTGCCAGCAGTTTTTTCGGGGGGCGCGGGGTCTACTTC.

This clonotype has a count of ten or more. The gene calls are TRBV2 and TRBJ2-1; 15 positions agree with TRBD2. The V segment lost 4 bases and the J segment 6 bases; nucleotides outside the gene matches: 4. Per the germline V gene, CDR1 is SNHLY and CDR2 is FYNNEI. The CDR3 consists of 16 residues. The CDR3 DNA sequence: TGTGCCAGCAGTGGAGGACTAGCGGGAGGGTTCAATGAGCAGTTCTTC. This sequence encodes CASSGGLAGGFNEQFF.

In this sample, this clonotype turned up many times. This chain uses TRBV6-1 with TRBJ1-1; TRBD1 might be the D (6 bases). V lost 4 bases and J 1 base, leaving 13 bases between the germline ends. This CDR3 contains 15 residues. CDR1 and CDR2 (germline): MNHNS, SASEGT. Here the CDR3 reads CASSVGQLKNTEAFF. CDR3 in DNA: TGTGCCAGCAGTGTCGGACAGCTAAAGAACACTGAAGCTTTCTTT.

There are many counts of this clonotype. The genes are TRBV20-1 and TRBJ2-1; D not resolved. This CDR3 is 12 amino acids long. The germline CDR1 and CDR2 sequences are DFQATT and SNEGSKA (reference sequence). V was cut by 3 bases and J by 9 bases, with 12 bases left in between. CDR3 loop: CSARVDWPEQFF. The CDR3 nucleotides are TGCAGTGCTAGGGTTGACTGGCCTGAGCAGTTCTTC.

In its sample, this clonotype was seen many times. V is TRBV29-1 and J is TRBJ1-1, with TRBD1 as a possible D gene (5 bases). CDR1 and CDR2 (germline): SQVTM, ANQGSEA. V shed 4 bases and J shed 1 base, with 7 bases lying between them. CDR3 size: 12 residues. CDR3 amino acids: CSVGRGNTEAFF. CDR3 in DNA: TGCAGCGTTGGGAGGGGGAACACTGAAGCTTTCTTT.

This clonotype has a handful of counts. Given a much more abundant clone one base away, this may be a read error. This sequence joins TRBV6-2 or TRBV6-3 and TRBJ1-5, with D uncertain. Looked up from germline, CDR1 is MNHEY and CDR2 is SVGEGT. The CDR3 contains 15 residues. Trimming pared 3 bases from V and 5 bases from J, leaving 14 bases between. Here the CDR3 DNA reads TGTGCCAGCAGTTATCCCCGGGTTGGCGATCAGCCCCAGCATTTT. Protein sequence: CASSYPRVGDQPQHF.

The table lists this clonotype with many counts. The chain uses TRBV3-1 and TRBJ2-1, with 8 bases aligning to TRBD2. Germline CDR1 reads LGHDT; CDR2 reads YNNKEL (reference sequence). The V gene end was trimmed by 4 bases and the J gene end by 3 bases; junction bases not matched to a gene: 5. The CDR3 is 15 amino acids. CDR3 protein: CASSRAGEDYNEQFF. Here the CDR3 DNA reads TGTGCCAGCAGCCGAGCGGGAGAGGACTACAATGAGCAGTTCTTC.

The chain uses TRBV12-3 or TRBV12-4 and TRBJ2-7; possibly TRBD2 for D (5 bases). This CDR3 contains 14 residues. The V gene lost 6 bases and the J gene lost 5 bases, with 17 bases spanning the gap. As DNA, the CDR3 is TGTGCCAGCAGCGTAGACCGGGGTGTGCACGAGCAGTACGTC. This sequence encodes CASSVDRGVHEQYV.